The 30 T cell receptor beta chains presented below share a single source sample, sequenced in a study of a mutant IDH1 vaccine in newly diagnosed glioma. TCRdb keeps only in-frame clones here, not all; method: immunoSEQ multiplex PCR. This table holds some 38,000 clones, roughly 92% found once. Time point specified: baseline, week 1 (first vaccination visit). The treatment: pre-vaccination baseline after standard-of-care therapy. The specimen was PBMCs, collected from a glioma patient treated with radiotherapy, temozolomide or both. The receptors were sampled from a man younger than 30 with glioma.

In DNA, the CDR3 is TGCGCCAGCAGCCTGGGCTCCTATAATTCACCCCTCCACTTT. It specifies CASSLGSYNSPLHF. The V and J genes are TRBV5-1 and TRBJ1-6; no clear D gene. CDR1 is SGHRS, CDR2 YFSETQ, per germline. Trimming shortened V by 4 bases and J by 0 bases, and 5 bases separated the two germline ends. The CDR3 has 14 amino acids.

The chain employs TRBV4-2 and TRBJ1-2; D remains ambiguous. The CDR3 has 13 residues. Germline CDR1 and CDR2: LGHNA and YNFKEQ. Trimming removed 4 bases from V and 2 bases from J, with 8 bases in between. This CDR3 is CASSPTGNYGYTF. CDR3 coding DNA: TGTGCCAGCAGCCCGACGGGGAACTATGGCTACACCTTC.

This clone was counted a single time. The chain carries TRBV4-1 and TRBJ1-1, with 9 bases that match TRBD1. The CDR3 extends over 17 amino acids. CDR1 and CDR2 from the germline V gene are MGHRA and YSYEKL. V lost 0 bases, J lost 6 bases, and 11 bases stayed unmatched. CDR3 sequence (DNA): TGCGCCAGCAGCCAAGATAAAAGGGACAGGGCCCGCTCTGAAGCTTTCTTT. The encoded protein is CASSQDKRDRARSEAFF.

J is TRBJ1-2 and V is TRBV7-8; 10 positions agree with TRBD1. Germline CDR1 and CDR2: SGHVS and FQNEAQ. CDR3 length: 12 amino acids. V gave up 5 bases and J gave up 11 bases; unmatched junction bases: 5. In DNA form, the CDR3 reads TGTGCCAGCAGCCGTCGGACAGGGGGGTACACCTTC. Translating it yields CASSRRTGGYTF.

V is TRBV4-2 and J is TRBJ2-7; D is uncertain. The V end lost 1 base, the J end lost 4 bases, and 8 bases lay between the germline ends. Germline V gene data show CDR1 as LGHNA and CDR2 as YNFKEQ. CDR3 length: 13 amino acids. Here the CDR3 reads CASSQGGGYEQYF. The CDR3 nucleotides are TGTGCCAGCAGCCAAGGAGGCGGTTACGAGCAGTACTTC.

This sequence joins TRBV10-3 and TRBJ2-3; TRBD2 aligns across 7 bases. V lost 8 bases to trimming and J lost 5 bases; unmatched junction nucleotides: 10. Germline loops: CDR1 ENHRY, CDR2 SYGVKD. The CDR3 length is 14 residues. Written as DNA, the CDR3 is TGTGCCATCCGTGGCGGGAGTGAGGGAGATACGCAGTATTTT. It translates to CAIRGGSEGDTQYF.

The chain links TRBV28 to TRBJ1-2; D is uncertain. Per the germline V gene, CDR1 is MDHEN and CDR2 is SYDVKM. V was pared by 1 base and J by 6 bases, with 12 bases between. The CDR3 length is 14 residues. The CDR3 bases are TGTGCCAGCAGTTTATTGGGAGCTGGAGATGGCTACACCTTC. This codes for CASSLLGAGDGYTF.

This clone was found once. This sequence joins TRBV7-2 and TRBJ1-5; possible D gene TRBD1, 6 bases. CDR3 size: 15 residues. The germline V and J ends were trimmed by 5 bases and 0 bases, with 11 bases remaining between them. CDR1 is SGHTA and CDR2 is FQGNSA in the germline V gene. For the CDR3, the DNA is TGTGCCAGCAGCACAGGGACACTTAGCAATCAGCCCCAGCATTTT. Its protein is CASSTGTLSNQPQHF.

The CDR3 nucleotides are TGTGCCAGCAGGGAGGGGACCCTGGGCGAGACCCAGTACTTC. It specifies CASREGTLGETQYF. The V gene is TRBV6-5, the J gene TRBJ2-5; the D gene is possibly TRBD2 (6 bases). This CDR3 is built from 14 residues. Trimming removed 6 bases at V and 5 bases at J, with 16 bases between. Germline V CDR1 and CDR2: MNHEY, SVGAGI.

The V call is TRBV30, the J call TRBJ1-4; 7 positions match TRBD1. The CDR3 extends over 12 amino acids. J was trimmed by 8 bases and V by 0 bases; bases with no gene match: 0. From germline, CDR1 is GTSNPN and CDR2 SVGIG (reference sequence). The CDR3 DNA follows: TGTGCCTGGAGTGTACAGGGGGAAAAACTGTTTTTT. Amino acids: CAWSVQGEKLFF.

The J gene is TRBJ2-7, the V gene TRBV28, with D tentatively TRBD2 (5 bases). The CDR3 is 15 residues long. The V end was cut by 3 bases, the J end by 2 bases, with 14 bases between. CDR1 and CDR2 from the germline V gene are MDHEN and SYDVKM. The DNA for the CDR3 is TGTGCCAGCAGTTTGCCCGGGGATCTCACCTACGAGCAGTACTTC. It translates to CASSLPGDLTYEQYF.

This clone was seen just once. The rearrangement links TRBV5-5 to TRBJ1-1, with D possibly being TRBD1 (6 bases). Germline CDR1 SGHKS, CDR2 YYEKEE (reference sequence). CDR3 length: 15 residues. The V end was cut by 1 base, the J end by 3 bases, with 13 bases between. The CDR3 spells CASSLSWGADTEAFF. The CDR3 DNA follows: TGTGCCAGCAGCTTGTCATGGGGGGCCGACACTGAAGCTTTCTTT.

The rearrangement uses TRBV5-1 and TRBJ2-2; TRBD2 matches at 7 bases. The CDR3 length is 16 residues. J was trimmed by 4 bases and V by 1 base; bases with no gene match: 7. Germline CDR1 and CDR2: SGHRS and YFSETQ. CDR3 DNA sequence: TGCGCCAGCAGCTTGAATGCGGGAGTGAGCACCGGGGAGCTGTTTTTT. It codes for CASSLNAGVSTGELFF.

The V call is TRBV2, the J call TRBJ1-5; no clear D gene. Germline V gene data show CDR1 as SNHLY and CDR2 as FYNNEI. The V gene lost 5 bases and the J gene lost 7 bases, with 12 bases spanning the gap. The CDR3 runs to 13 residues. As DNA, the CDR3 is TGTGCCAGCAGTCACAACAGATTCCAGCCCCAGCATTTT. Its protein product is CASSHNRFQPQHF. The full variable domain, completed using reference TRBV2 and TRBJ1-5, is EPEVTQTPSHQVTQMGQEVILRCVPISNHLYFYWYRQILGQKVEFLVSFYNNEISEKSEIFDDQFSVERPDGSNFTLKIRSTKLEDSAMYFCASSHNRFQPQHFGDGTRLSIL.

This clone was picked up one time. J is TRBJ1-1 and V is TRBV15; the D gene is possibly TRBD1 (6 bases). This CDR3 has 14 residues. Germline CDR1 is LNHNV and CDR2 is YYDKDF (reference sequence). Trimming took off 5 bases at V and 5 bases at J, with 15 bases between the two ends. CDR3 DNA: TGTGCCACCAGCCCTGAACAGGGTCGGACTGAAGCTTTCTTT. Amino acid sequence: CATSPEQGRTEAFF. Full variable domain (remainder filled in from reference TRBV15 and TRBJ1-1): DAMVIQNPRYQVTQFGKPVTLSCSQTLNHNVMYWYQQKSSQAPKLLFHYYDKDFNNEADTPDNFQSRRPNTSFCFLDIRSPGLGDTAMYLCATSPEQGRTEAFFGQGTRLTVV.

The chain joins TRBV25-1 to TRBJ2-1, with D unclear. CDR1 is MGHDK and CDR2 is SYGVNS in the germline V gene. Trimming took 4 bases from V and 4 from J, leaving 8 bases between them. This CDR3 spans 13 amino acids. The CDR3 bases are TGTGCCAGCAGTGTCTTAGATTACAATGAGCAGTTCTTC. Its translation is CASSVLDYNEQFF.

The gene calls are TRBV4-3 and TRBJ1-4; 9 positions match TRBD1. Germline values: CDR1 LGHNA, CDR2 YSLEER. V trimming: 0 bases; J trimming: 5 bases; junction bases outside the gene matches: 4. The CDR3 is made up of 16 amino acids. The CDR3 reads CASSQDRTGVNEKLFF. In DNA form, the CDR3 reads TGCGCCAGCAGCCAAGATCGGACAGGGGTGAATGAAAAACTGTTTTTT.

The chain joins TRBV18 to TRBJ2-7; D may correspond to TRBD1 or TRBD2 (5 bases each). Germline CDR1 reads KGHSH; CDR2 reads LQKENI. This CDR3 region has 14 residues. Deletions cut 6 bases from V and 9 bases from J, with 21 bases between. CDR3: CASSSGTEGMGQYF. CDR3 nucleotide sequence: TGTGCCAGCTCTTCCGGGACCGAGGGTATGGGGCAGTACTTC.

V gene TRBV7-2 combines with J gene TRBJ2-1, with TRBD2 matching 13 bases. This CDR3 spans 14 amino acids. V shed 8 bases, J shed 6 bases, and the junction held 4 bases outside the gene matches. The germline V gene has CDR1 SGHTA and CDR2 FQGNSA. This chain's CDR3 is CASRLAGGGNEQFF. CDR3 DNA: TGTGCCAGCCGACTAGCGGGAGGAGGCAATGAGCAGTTCTTC.

The rearrangement uses TRBV19 and TRBJ2-7, with D uncertain. CDR1 is LNHDA and CDR2 is SQIVND in the germline V gene (reference sequence). Trimming removed 6 bases at V and 0 bases at J, with 15 bases between. CDR3 size: 15 residues. The DNA for the CDR3 is TGTGCCAGTAGGGGCGGATGGGCGAGCTCCTACGAGCAGTACTTC. Translating it yields CASRGGWASSYEQYF.

V and J are TRBV7-2 and TRBJ1-4, with a weak D call TRBD1 (5 bases). This CDR3 has 15 amino acids. Between the trimmed V and J ends, which lost 5 bases and 7 bases, there was a span of 17 bases. Germline lookup yields CDR1 SGHTA and CDR2 FQGNSA. The CDR3 region is CASSPRGGWGEKLFF. CDR3 DNA: TGTGCCAGCAGCCCAAGGGGAGGTTGGGGTGAAAAACTGTTTTTT.

The gene calls are TRBV2 and TRBJ1-1; 7 bases line up with TRBD1. The CDR3 spans 14 residues. The germline CDR1 and CDR2 sequences are SNHLY and FYNNEI. Trimming at V came to 4 bases and at J to 6 bases, leaving 8 bases not matched to a gene. CDR3 region: CASSAGTVTSEAFF. The CDR3 nucleotides are TGTGCCAGCAGTGCAGGGACAGTGACCTCTGAAGCTTTCTTT.

The J gene is TRBJ2-2, the V gene TRBV5-4, with 10 positions matching TRBD2. CDR3 length: 16 amino acids. V lost 3 bases to trimming and J lost 4 bases; unmatched junction nucleotides: 6. Germline lookup yields CDR1 SGHNT and CDR2 YYREEE (reference sequence). The CDR3 DNA reads as TGTGCCAGCAGCTCCGGACTAGCGGATAGCACCGGGGAGCTGTTTTTT. Its protein is CASSSGLADSTGELFF.

The chain combines TRBV27 with TRBJ1-1; D not resolved. CDR3 size: 13 residues. Germline CDR1 and CDR2: MNHEY and SMNVEV (reference sequence). With 2 bases removed from V and 0 bases from J, the gap between germline ends came to 4 bases. The chain's CDR3 is CASSLQMNTEAFF. CDR3 bases: TGTGCCAGCAGTTTACAGATGAACACTGAAGCTTTCTTT.

The chain uses TRBV9 and TRBJ2-2; TRBD1 or TRBD2 may be the D gene (5 bases each). Germline V lookup: CDR1 SGDLS, CDR2 YYNGEE. The CDR3 spans 13 residues. Trimming removed 4 bases at V and 8 bases at J, with 12 bases between. As DNA, the CDR3 is TGTGCCAGCAGCCCCTATGGGGGAGGGGAGCTGTTTTTT. It yields the protein CASSPYGGGELFF.

The V call is TRBV30, the J call TRBJ1-5; D possibly corresponds to TRBD1 (6 bases). The CDR3 is 14 residues long. Trimming shortened V by 0 bases and J by 2 bases, and 8 bases separated the two germline ends. Germline V gene lookup returns CDR1 GTSNPN and CDR2 SVGIG (reference sequence). CDR3 loop: CAWSVQGGNQPQHF. In DNA, the CDR3 is TGTGCCTGGAGTGTACAGGGCGGCAATCAGCCCCAGCATTTT. Full variable domain (remainder filled in from reference TRBV30 and TRBJ1-5): SQTIHQWPATLVQPVGSPLSLECTVEGTSNPNLYWYRQAAGRGLQLLFYSVGIGQISSEVPQNLSASRPQDRQFILSSKKLLLSDSGFYLCAWSVQGGNQPQHFGDGTRLSIL.

The chain has TRBV5-8 and TRBJ2-1, with D hard to call. This CDR3 spans 17 amino acids. Trimming cost V 0 bases and J 2 bases, with 15 bases left between them. Germline CDR1 reads SGHTS; CDR2 reads YDEGEE. The chain's CDR3 is CASSLAKLSSAYNEQFF. CDR3 bases: TGTGCCAGCAGCTTGGCCAAGCTTTCTTCAGCCTACAATGAGCAGTTCTTC.

The chain employs TRBV10-3 and TRBJ1-1; D is unclear. Looked up from germline, CDR1 is ENHRY and CDR2 is SYGVKD. The CDR3 has 16 amino acids. The V end lost 2 bases, the J end lost 0 bases, and 13 bases lay between the germline ends. CDR3 in amino acids: CAISEGDPELNTEAFF. CDR3 in DNA: TGTGCCATCAGTGAGGGTGACCCCGAACTGAACACTGAAGCTTTCTTT.

V and J are TRBV6-6 and TRBJ2-7; D may correspond to TRBD1 or TRBD2 (5 bases each). CDR3 length: 12 residues. The V gene's germline CDR1 is MNHNY and CDR2 SVGAGI (reference sequence). V was clipped by 2 bases and J by 12 bases, with 14 bases between them. The CDR3 DNA follows: TGTGCCAGCAGTTACGAGGGGTACGAGGGGTACTTC. It specifies CASSYEGYEGYF.

This chain links TRBV18 with TRBJ1-5; D gene unclear. The CDR3 has 16 amino acids. In germline, CDR1 is KGHSH, CDR2 LQKENI. Trimming took off 0 bases at V and 0 bases at J, with 9 bases between the two ends. CDR3 amino acids: CASSPPGQSSNQPQHF. The CDR3 coding sequence is TGTGCCAGCTCACCACCCGGTCAGAGTAGCAATCAGCCCCAGCATTTT.